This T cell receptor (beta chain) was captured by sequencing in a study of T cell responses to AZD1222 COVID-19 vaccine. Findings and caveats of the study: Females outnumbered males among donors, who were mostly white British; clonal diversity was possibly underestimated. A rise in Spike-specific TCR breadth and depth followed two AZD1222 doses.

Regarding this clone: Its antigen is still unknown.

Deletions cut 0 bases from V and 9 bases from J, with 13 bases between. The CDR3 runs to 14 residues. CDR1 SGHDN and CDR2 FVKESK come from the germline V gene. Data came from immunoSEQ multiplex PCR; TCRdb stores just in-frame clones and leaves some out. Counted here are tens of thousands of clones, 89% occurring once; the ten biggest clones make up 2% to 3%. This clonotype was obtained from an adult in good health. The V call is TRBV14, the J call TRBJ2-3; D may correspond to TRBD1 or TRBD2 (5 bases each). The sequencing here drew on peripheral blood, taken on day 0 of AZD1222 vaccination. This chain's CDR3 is CASSQEIRGTTQYF. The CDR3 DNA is TGTGCCAGCAGCCAAGAGATTCGGGGCACGACGCAGTATTTT.